This TCR beta chain was identified in a study of blood T cell repertoires in COVID-19. Generated by immunoSEQ multiplex PCR, the TCRdb table keeps only in-frame clones and is missing some. The sample yields about 97,000 clones, 90% seen once. What was sequenced was peripheral blood. This TCR derives from a man in his 60s with acute or convalescent COVID-19.

The CDR3 nucleotides are TGTGCCAGCAGTAGGGGACAGGGGAGGGCAGAGACCCAGTACTTC. Translated, it gives CASSRGQGRAETQYF. The genes are TRBV25-1 and TRBJ2-5; TRBD1 aligns across 10 bases. The CDR3 sequence is 15 residues long. CDR1 and CDR2 from the germline V gene are MGHDK and SYGVNS. J gave up 4 bases and V 5 bases, and 7 bases lay outside the gene matches.